This TCR beta chain was recovered during a study of tumor-infiltrating lymphocytes in primary liver carcinoma. The CDR3 length is 14 residues. V shed 4 bases and J shed 9 bases, with 18 bases lying between them. The germline V gene has CDR1 SGHAT and CDR2 FQNNGV. TCR beta cDNA was prepared out of approximately 500 ng total RNA by means of a constant-region primer. Generation of the TCR beta libraries relied on three nested multiplex PCR rounds using slightly modified ARM-PCR. TRBV1-TRBV30 forward primers paired with a C-beta reverse primer drove the first two PCR rounds, around 10 cycles each. TCRdb reprocessed the multiplex PCR reads with MiXCR, giving one entry per CDR3 protein. The table records tens of thousands of distinct CDR3 sequences, approximately 70% of them present only once. Co-extraction yielded RNA and DNA from roughly 21-30 mg of unsorted bulk tissue. Patients' primary liver carcinoma was surgically resected.

The chain has TRBV11-2 and TRBJ1-2; possible D gene TRBD1, 6 bases. Material: tumor-adjacent normal liver tissue. This TCR came from a man aged 40-49 years with primary liver carcinoma and hepatitis B virus infection. The CDR3 DNA sequence: TGTGCCAGCAGCTGGGGGACATGGCGATTTCGCTACACCTTC. Protein product: CASSWGTWRFRYTF.